This T cell receptor beta chain came from a study of regulatory T cells in long-lasting Graves disease. Study-wide results and limits: The study found persistent patients shared more public clonotypes (roughly 2,800) than new patients (just over 950).

This clonotype was counted many times. No antigen is known for it. Trimming cost V 3 bases and J 11 bases, with 11 bases left between them. The CDR3 sequence is 11 residues long. The germline V gene has CDR1 MDHEN and CDR2 SYDVKM. Arm-PCR of CDR3 regions and iRepertoire HTBI primers were the basis on which TCR beta libraries were built. In TCRdb, the multiplex PCR reads were re-called with MiXCR into one record per CDR3 protein. This repertoire shows about 440,000 distinct CDR3 sequences, 16% found once; its top ten account for around a quarter. Noted time point: newly diagnosed GD, antithyroid drugs for less than 3 months. There was RNA extracted from PBMCs, and the TCR library was made from it. The sample was also linked to a second study, of T cells in Graves' hyperthyroidism and ophthalmopathy. This second study notes: Researchers ran a first-round RT-PCR on the TCR CDR3 using the HTBI primer set. Most thyroid clonotypes expanded above 0.001 appeared in blood too.

The chain employs TRBV28 and TRBJ2-7, with D possibly being TRBD1 (5 bases). This sequence was found in a woman younger than 30 with Graves disease. The input for sequencing was peripheral blood mononuclear cells (PBMCs), taken at new diagnosis, from a patient treated with antithyroid drugs. The CDR3 protein is CASSFAATEYF. The CDR3 DNA sequence: TGTGCCAGCAGTTTTGCGGCGACAGAGTACTTC.